This T cell receptor beta chain is from a study of T-cell reconstitution after alpha-beta-depleted transplantation in children. Study observations and caveats: The authors attributed T-cell counts and diversity one year after transplant mostly to newly produced T cells. Approximately two months post-transplant, alpha-beta T cells reportedly originated from several hundred expanded graft clones.

This clonotype was observed a handful of times. Its antigen is unidentified. A TCRbeta library incorporating unique molecular identifiers was prepared. TCRdb recomputed calls from the PCR reads with MiXCR, one row per CDR3 protein. The sample contains 300,000 or so distinct CDR3 sequences, around 20% of which appear only once. The germline V and J ends were trimmed by 0 bases and 3 bases, with 9 bases remaining between them. In germline, CDR1 is SGHAT, CDR2 FQNNGV. The CDR3 is made up of 14 amino acids. The source is a male patient between 10 and 17 years old who had a stem cell transplant for acute lymphoblastic leukemia, so the T cells may come from the graft donor. This material consisted of PBMCs, mostly from graft donor cells, taken 180 days after TCRalphabeta/CD19-depleted stem cell transplant. This chain links TRBV11-2 with TRBJ2-7, with D unclear. CDR3 bases: TGTGCCAGCAGCTTAGATTTCGTGGGCTACGAGCAGTACTTC. It is translated as CASSLDFVGYEQYF. The whole variable domain, filled in from reference TRBV11-2 and TRBJ2-7, reads EAGVAQSPRYKIIEKRQSVAFWCNPISGHATLYWYQQILGQGPKLLIQFQNNGVVDDSQLPKDRFSAERLKGVDSTLKIQPAKLEDSAVYLCASSLDFVGYEQYFGPGTRLTVT.